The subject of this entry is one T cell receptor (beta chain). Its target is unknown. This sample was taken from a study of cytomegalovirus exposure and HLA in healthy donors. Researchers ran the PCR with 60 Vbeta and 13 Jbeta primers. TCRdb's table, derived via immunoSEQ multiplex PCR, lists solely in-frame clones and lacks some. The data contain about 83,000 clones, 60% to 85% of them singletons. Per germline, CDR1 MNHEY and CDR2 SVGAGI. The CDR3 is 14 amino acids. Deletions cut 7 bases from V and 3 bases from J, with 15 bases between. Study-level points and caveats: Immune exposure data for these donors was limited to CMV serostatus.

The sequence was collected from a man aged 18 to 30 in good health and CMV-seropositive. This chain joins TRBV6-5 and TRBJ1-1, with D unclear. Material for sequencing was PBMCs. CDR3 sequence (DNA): TGTGCCAGCAAAAGGAGGGATCTCCACACTGAAGCTTTCTTT. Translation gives CASKRRDLHTEAFF.